This TCR beta chain was sequenced in a study of T cell repertoires in ileal Crohn's disease. Study context: All patients had surgery for stricturing (approximately 60%) or penetrating (around 40%) disease.

V was shortened by 3 bases and J by 7 bases, with 11 bases between the two germline ends. CDR1 is SQVTM and CDR2 is ANQGSEA in the germline V gene. The CDR3 has 12 residues. The data were produced by immunoSEQ multiplex PCR, yet TCRdb's version contains in-frame clones alone and is incomplete. The sample has tens of thousands of clones, roughly three quarters seen once; the top ten hold 4.5% to 6%. Sequencing was performed on ileal tissue. The chain has TRBV29-1 and TRBJ2-3; D possibly corresponds to TRBD2 (5 bases). The receptor's source is an adult with Crohn's disease. The CDR3 sequence: CSVELSSNTQYF. In DNA, the CDR3 is TGCAGCGTTGAGTTATCTAGCAATACGCAGTATTTT.